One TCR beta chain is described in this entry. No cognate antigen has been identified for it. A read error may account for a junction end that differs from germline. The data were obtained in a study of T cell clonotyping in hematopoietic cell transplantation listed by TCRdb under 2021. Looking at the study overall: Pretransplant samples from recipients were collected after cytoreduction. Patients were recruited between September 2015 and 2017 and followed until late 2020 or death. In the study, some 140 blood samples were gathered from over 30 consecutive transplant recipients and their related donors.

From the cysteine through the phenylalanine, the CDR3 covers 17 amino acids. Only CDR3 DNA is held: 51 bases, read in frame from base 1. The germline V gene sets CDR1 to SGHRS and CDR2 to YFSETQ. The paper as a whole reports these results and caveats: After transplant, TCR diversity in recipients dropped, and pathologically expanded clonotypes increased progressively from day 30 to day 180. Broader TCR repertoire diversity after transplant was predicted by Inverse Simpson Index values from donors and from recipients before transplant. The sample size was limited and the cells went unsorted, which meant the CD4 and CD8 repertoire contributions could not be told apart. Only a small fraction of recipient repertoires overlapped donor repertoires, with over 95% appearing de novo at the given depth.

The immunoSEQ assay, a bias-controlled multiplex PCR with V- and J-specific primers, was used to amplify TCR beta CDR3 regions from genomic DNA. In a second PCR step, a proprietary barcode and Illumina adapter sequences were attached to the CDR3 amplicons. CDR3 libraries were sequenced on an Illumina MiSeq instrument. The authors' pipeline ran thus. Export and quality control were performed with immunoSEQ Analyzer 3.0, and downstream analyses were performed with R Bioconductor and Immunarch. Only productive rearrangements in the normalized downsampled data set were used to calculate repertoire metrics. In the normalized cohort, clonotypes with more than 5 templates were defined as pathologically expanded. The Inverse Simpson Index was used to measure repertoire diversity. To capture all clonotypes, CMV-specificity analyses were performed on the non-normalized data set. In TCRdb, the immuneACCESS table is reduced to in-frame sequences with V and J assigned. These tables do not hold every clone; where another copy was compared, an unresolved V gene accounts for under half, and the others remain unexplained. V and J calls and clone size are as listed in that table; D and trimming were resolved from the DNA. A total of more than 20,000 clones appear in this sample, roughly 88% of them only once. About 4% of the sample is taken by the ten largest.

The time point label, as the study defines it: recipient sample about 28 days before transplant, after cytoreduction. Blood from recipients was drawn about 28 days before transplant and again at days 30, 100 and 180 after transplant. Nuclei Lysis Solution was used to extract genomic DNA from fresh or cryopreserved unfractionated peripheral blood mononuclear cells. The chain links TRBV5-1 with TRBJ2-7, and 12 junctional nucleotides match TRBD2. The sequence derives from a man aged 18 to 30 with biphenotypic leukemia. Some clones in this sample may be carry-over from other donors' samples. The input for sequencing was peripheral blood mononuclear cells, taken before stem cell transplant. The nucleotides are TGCGCCAGCAGCTTCAGCTCTAGCGGGAGGGCCTCCCACGAGCAGTACTTC. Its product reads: CASSFSSSGRASHEQYF.